This T cell receptor beta chain comes out of a study of T cell repertoires in cytomegalovirus infection. The overall study: TCR beta signatures that were public indicated CMV infection and matching HLA type.

This clonotype was counted a few times. The antigen is unknown. A single record per CDR3 protein comes from TCRdb applying MiXCR to the reads. This sample carries approximately 250,000 distinct CDR3 sequences, approximately 22% of them seen once, and the ten largest clones take 15% to 20%. The study's findings and limits: CMV-specific TCR beta clonotypes restricted by HLA-C were the ones dominating the ex vivo response. Cumulated frequencies of public TCR beta families served to identify carriers of CMV plus the relevant HLA.

Sample: CD8+ T cells from PBMCs. This TCR was recovered from a human donor in good health (CMV status not recorded). Some clones in this sample may be carry-over from other donors' samples.

Written as DNA, the CDR3 is TGTGCCGTGGACAGCGCCTACGAGCAGTACTTC. As protein: CAVDSAYEQYF. The V and J genes are TRBV6-2 or TRBV6-3 and TRBJ2-7; a weak D match, TRBD1 (6 bases). Trimming cost V 11 bases and J 2 bases, with 10 bases left between them. CDR1 is MNHEY, CDR2 SVGEGT, per germline. The CDR3 has 11 amino acids.